This entry lists 28 T cell receptor beta chains sequenced from one sample in a study of T-cell memory formation after mild COVID-19. TCRdb independently ran MiXCR on the 5' RACE reads; one entry per CDR3 protein. Among 250,000 to 350,000 distinct CDR3 sequences, around 15% were seen once, and the ten largest hold approximately 25%. The sample was PBMCs or a T cell subset sorted from them (not recorded which). All receptors come from a man younger than 30 who had mild COVID-19 (a few samples of this study predate the infection). Cell type and time point are not known.

This clonotype occurred a few times. As DNA, the CDR3 is TGTGCCAGCAGCTCCTCGGGGATAGATACGCAGTATTTT. Its translation: CASSSSGIDTQYF. The V gene is TRBV7-2, the J gene TRBJ2-3, with a weak D call TRBD2 (5 bases). The germline V gene encodes CDR1 SGHTA and CDR2 FQGNSA. V gave up 4 bases and J gave up 5 bases, with 10 bases separating them. The CDR3 extends over 13 amino acids.

The table lists this clonotype with a few counts. V is TRBV4-1 and J is TRBJ2-3, with D perhaps given as TRBD1 or TRBD2 (5 bases each). Germline lookup yields CDR1 MGHRA and CDR2 YSYEKL. This CDR3 spans 15 amino acids. V was cut by 1 base and J by 6 bases, with 14 bases left in between. CDR3 DNA: TGCGCCAGCAGCCAAGGAGGGGTATCCAGGGATACGCAGTATTTT. Amino acid sequence: CASSQGGVSRDTQYF.

The chain uses TRBV25-1 and TRBJ2-3; possibly TRBD2 for D (6 bases). The germline V gene has CDR1 MGHDK and CDR2 SYGVNS. Between the trimmed V and J ends, which lost 3 bases and 5 bases, there was a span of 12 bases. The CDR3 spans 14 residues. The CDR3 protein is CASSDAGRVDTQYF. The CDR3 nucleotides read TGTGCCAGCAGTGATGCGGGGCGTGTAGATACGCAGTATTTT.

This clonotype occurred a few times. J is TRBJ1-1 and V is TRBV12-3 or TRBV12-4; 8 nucleotides match TRBD1. The trim removed 5 bases at V and 0 bases at J, leaving 11 bases unmatched. The CDR3 loop spans 17 amino acids. For the CDR3, the DNA is TGTGCCAGCAGTACTCCGGGACAGGCCACCTTGAACACTGAAGCTTTCTTT. It translates to CASSTPGQATLNTEAFF.

This clonotype has just a few counts. This sequence joins TRBV29-1 and TRBJ1-2, with TRBD1 matching 8 bases. CDR1 and CDR2 from the germline V gene are SQVTM and ANQGSEA. The V and J ends lost 6 bases and 4 bases, in that order; junction bases with no gene match: 1. The CDR3 consists of 11 residues. CDR3 residues: CSVTGGYGYTF. The CDR3 DNA reads as TGCAGCGTCACAGGGGGCTATGGCTACACCTTC. The whole variable domain, remainder taken from reference TRBV29-1 and TRBJ1-2, is SAVISQKPSRDICQRGTSLTIQCQVDSQVTMMFWYRQQPGQSLTLIATANQGSEATYESGFVIDKFPISRPNLTFSTLTVSNMSPEDSSIYLCSVTGGYGYTFGSGTRLTVV.

This clonotype was seen just once. The chain links TRBV20-1 to TRBJ2-3; 9 bases fit TRBD1. Germline V gives CDR1 DFQATT, CDR2 SNEGSKA (reference sequence). This CDR3 has 15 amino acids. V lost 0 bases to trimming and J lost 2 bases; unmatched junction nucleotides: 3. The CDR3 spells CSARDGTGSTDTQYF. DNA for the CDR3: TGCAGTGCTAGAGATGGGACAGGGTCCACAGATACGCAGTATTTT.

This clonotype has more than one count but fewer than ten. The V and J genes are TRBV25-1 and TRBJ1-1; D not certain. The CDR3 length is 17 residues. Germline V CDR1 and CDR2: MGHDK, SYGVNS. V lost 5 bases and J 0 bases, leaving 19 bases between the germline ends. CDR3: CASSPPQVEHMNTEAFF. CDR3 bases: TGTGCCAGCAGTCCCCCGCAGGTGGAACACATGAACACTGAAGCTTTCTTT.

J is TRBJ2-4 and V is TRBV6-5; D gene uncertain. The germline V gene has CDR1 MNHEY and CDR2 SVGAGI. The CDR3 extends over 15 amino acids. The ends were cut back, 4 bases at V and 7 bases at J, with 17 bases in the middle. The CDR3 bases are TGTGCCAGCAGTTCGAACGACCCGAACGGGAACATTCAGTACTTC. Encoded protein: CASSSNDPNGNIQYF.

This clonotype appeared a few times. This chain links TRBV6-6 with TRBJ2-7, with D perhaps matching TRBD1 (6 bases). CDR1 and CDR2 from the germline V gene are MNHNY and SVGAGI (reference sequence). The CDR3 totals 15 residues. Trimming shortened V by 4 bases and J by 5 bases, and 18 bases separated the two germline ends. This CDR3 reads CASSFPGDERDEQYV. In DNA form, the CDR3 reads TGTGCCAGCAGTTTTCCAGGGGATGAACGGGACGAGCAGTACGTC.

This clonotype was observed a few times. V is TRBV6-1 and J is TRBJ2-7; D is unresolved. Germline-derived CDR1 and CDR2 are MNHNS and SASEGT. This CDR3 has 10 amino acids. V lost 4 bases and J 6 bases, leaving 4 bases between the germline ends. The CDR3 is CASSGVEQYV. The CDR3 DNA is TGTGCCAGCAGTGGAGTCGAGCAGTACGTC.

The sample holds many counts of this clonotype. V gene TRBV7-2 combines with J gene TRBJ2-2; D is perhaps TRBD2 (5 bases). CDR1 and CDR2 from the germline V gene are SGHTA and FQGNSA. CDR3 length equals 15 residues. Trimming removed 6 bases from V and 3 bases from J, with 14 bases in between. In nucleotides, the CDR3 is TGTGCCAGCAGTTACCAGCGGACGCACACCGGGGAGCTGTTTTTT. Encoded protein: CASSYQRTHTGELFF.

The genes are TRBV5-1 and TRBJ1-6; 11 bases align to TRBD1. Germline values: CDR1 SGHRS, CDR2 YFSETQ. Unmatched junction bases numbered 7, after V lost 0 bases and J lost 8 bases. The CDR3 sequence is 17 residues long. CDR3 nucleotide sequence: TGCGCCAGCAGCTTGGGGTCTCCGGGACAGGGGGATTCACCCCTCCACTTT. Its protein product is CASSLGSPGQGDSPLHF.

The rearrangement uses TRBV6-6 and TRBJ2-2, with TRBD2 identical over 8 bases. CDR1 is MNHNY, CDR2 SVGAGI, per germline (reference sequence). This CDR3 is 15 amino acids long. J was trimmed by 6 bases and V by 4 bases; bases with no gene match: 7. Here the CDR3 DNA reads TGTGCCAGCAGTTCGGCGGGGGGAGATCCCGGGGAGCTGTTTTTT. Translated: CASSSAGGDPGELFF.

This clonotype has just a few counts. The chain is built from TRBV4-2 and TRBJ2-2; D may be TRBD1 (6 bases). The germline gives CDR1 LGHNA, CDR2 YNFKEQ. There are 16 residues in the CDR3. The V gene lost 4 bases and the J gene lost 1 base, with 13 bases spanning the gap. CDR3 in amino acids: CASSRRTDRNTGELFF. The CDR3 region has the DNA TGTGCCAGCAGCCGAAGGACAGATAGGAACACCGGGGAGCTGTTTTTT.

As to this clonotype: This CDR3 fails to terminate in the conserved phenylalanine or tryptophan, so it likely reflects a read error. It is unclear where the CDR3 begins or ends on the DNA, so no DNA is shown, and the CDR3 is as TCRdb lists it. The V call is TRBV3-1, the J call TRBJ2-1; the table's D gene call, TRBD1, was not cross checked with the DNA. Per germline, CDR1 LGHDT and CDR2 YNNKEL (reference sequence). The CDR3 length equals 13 residues, ends included. CDR3 region: CASSPITQGGEFL.

This clonotype has a handful of counts. The CDR3 protein is CAWSRDPGGTQYF. The CDR3 nucleotides read TGTGCCTGGAGTCGGGACCCCGGCGGGACCCAGTACTTC. This chain links TRBV30 with TRBJ2-5; D could derive from TRBD1 or TRBD2 (5 bases each). Trimming pared 2 bases from V and 7 bases from J, leaving 14 bases between. Germline V gene data show CDR1 as GTSNPN and CDR2 as SVGIG (reference sequence). The CDR3 totals 13 residues.

This chain uses TRBV2 with TRBJ2-7; TRBD1 aligns across 7 bases. This CDR3 region has 14 residues. CDR1 SNHLY and CDR2 FYNNEI come from the germline V gene. J was trimmed by 5 bases and V by 6 bases; bases with no gene match: 10. CDR3: CASSLQGSFDEQYV. CDR3 nucleotide sequence: TGTGCCAGCAGCTTACAGGGGAGCTTCGACGAGCAGTACGTC.

The chain has TRBV7-2 and TRBJ2-4; 16 nucleotides match TRBD2. The CDR3 contains 18 residues. Germline V gene data show CDR1 as SGHTA and CDR2 as FQGNSA. V lost 4 bases to trimming and J lost 9 bases; unmatched junction nucleotides: 12. CDR3 DNA: TGTGCCAGCAGCTGGGCCCCCGGGACTAGCGGGGGGGTAGGCATTCAGTACTTC. As protein: CASSWAPGTSGGVGIQYF.

The chain combines TRBV20-1 with TRBJ1-3; perhaps TRBD1 as D (5 bases). The CDR3 has 15 amino acids. Germline CDR1 reads DFQATT; CDR2 reads SNEGSKA (reference sequence). Between the trimmed V and J ends, which lost 1 base and 4 bases, there was a span of 14 bases. CDR3 DNA sequence: TGCAGTGCTAGAGTGACGGGGGGGATCGGAAACACCATATATTTT. Amino acids: CSARVTGGIGNTIYF.

The V gene is TRBV6-2 or TRBV6-3, the J gene TRBJ2-7; no definite D call. Per the germline V gene, CDR1 is MNHEY and CDR2 is SVGEGT. V lost 2 bases, J lost 2 bases, and 13 bases lay in between. CDR3 length equals 15 residues. The CDR3 region has the DNA TGTGCCAGCAGTTACGCCGGAATCACAACCTACGAGCAGTACTTC. Residues: CASSYAGITTYEQYF.

This clonotype has just a few counts. The chain combines TRBV2 with TRBJ2-6, with TRBD1 matching 11 bases. CDR1 and CDR2 from the germline V gene are SNHLY and FYNNEI. This CDR3 has 21 residues. Unmatched junction bases numbered 16, after V lost 6 bases and J lost 0 bases. The CDR3 spells CASRRLSGQGVILSGANVLTF. CDR3 in DNA: TGTGCCAGCAGGCGGCTATCGGGACAGGGGGTTATCCTCTCTGGGGCCAACGTCCTGACTTTC. Looking up the rest from reference TRBV2 and TRBJ2-6 gives the full variable domain: EPEVTQTPSHQVTQMGQEVILRCVPISNHLYFYWYRQILGQKVEFLVSFYNNEISEKSEIFDDQFSVERPDGSNFTLKIRSTKLEDSAMYFCASRRLSGQGVILSGANVLTFGAGSRLTVL.

The rearrangement uses TRBV7-2 and TRBJ2-3; TRBD2 agrees at 9 bases. CDR3 size: 15 residues. The V gene's germline CDR1 is SGHTA and CDR2 FQGNSA. Trimming cost V 6 bases and J 5 bases; bases outside gene matches: 9. CDR3 residues: CASRIPGLARDTQYF. The CDR3 DNA reads as TGTGCCAGCAGGATCCCGGGACTAGCCCGAGATACGCAGTATTTT. Supplemented by reference TRBV7-2 and TRBJ2-3, the full variable domain reads GAGVSQSPSNKVTEKGKDVELRCDPISGHTALYWYRQSLGQGLEFLIYFQGNSAPDKSGLPSDRFSAERTGGSVSTLTIQRTQQEDSAVYLCASRIPGLARDTQYFGPGTRLTVL.

This clonotype was seen only a few times. The chain recombines TRBV19 with TRBJ1-1, with D tentatively TRBD1 (6 bases). CDR1 LNHDA and CDR2 SQIVND come from the germline V gene (reference sequence). The CDR3 runs to 14 residues. Trimming stripped 6 bases from V and 1 base from J, with 12 bases between. Here the CDR3 DNA reads TGTGCCAGTAGGATTCAGGGGTCGAACACTGAAGCTTTCTTT. It yields the protein CASRIQGSNTEAFF.

The J gene is TRBJ1-1, the V gene TRBV5-5, with TRBD1 identical over 9 bases. This CDR3 contains 17 residues. J lost 1 base, V lost 3 bases, and 10 bases had no gene match. Looked up from germline, CDR1 is SGHKS and CDR2 is YYEKEE (reference sequence). The chain's CDR3 is CASSWAQGAGQNTEAFF. The CDR3 DNA reads TGTGCCAGCAGCTGGGCACAGGGGGCCGGGCAGAACACTGAAGCTTTCTTT.

This sequence joins TRBV7-9 and TRBJ2-1; D is possibly TRBD1 or TRBD2 (6 bases each). CDR1 is SEHNR and CDR2 is FQNEAQ in the germline V gene (reference sequence). V was cut by 4 bases and J by 7 bases, with 14 bases left in between. The CDR3 length is 14 residues. The CDR3 DNA reads TGTGCCAGCAGCTCATTTAGGGGGAGGAATGAGCAGTTCTTC. As protein: CASSSFRGRNEQFF.

This clonotype was detected ten times or more. This chain uses TRBV12-3 or TRBV12-4 with TRBJ2-3, with D maybe TRBD1 (6 bases). The CDR3 is 15 residues long. The ends were cut back, 4 bases at V and 4 bases at J, with 15 bases in the middle. The CDR3: CASSSSRGEADTQYF. CDR3 in DNA: TGTGCCAGCAGTTCTAGCAGGGGTGAGGCAGATACGCAGTATTTT.

This clonotype was seen a handful of times. V and J are TRBV5-1 and TRBJ2-3, with TRBD2 matching over 10 bases. CDR3 length: 15 residues. Losses at the gene ends were 0 bases for V and 6 bases for J; bases not matched to a gene: 4. Germline V gene sequence: CDR1 SGHRS, CDR2 YFSETQ. In nucleotides, the CDR3 is TGCGCCAGCAGCTTGGAGCGGGGGGGCCCCGATACGCAGTATTTT. Residues: CASSLERGGPDTQYF. Using reference TRBV5-1 and TRBJ2-3 for the parts outside the CDR3, the full variable domain is KAGVTQTPRYLIKTRGQQVTLSCSPISGHRSVSWYQQTPGQGLQFLFEYFSETQRNKGNFPGRFSGRQFSNSRSEMNVSTLELGDSALYLCASSLERGGPDTQYFGPGTRLTVL.

This clonotype turned up a few times. This rearrangement joins TRBV6-4 to TRBJ1-1; D uncertain. V lost 2 bases and J 1 base, leaving 5 bases between the germline ends. This CDR3 spans 13 amino acids. Looked up from germline, CDR1 is MRHNA and CDR2 is SNTAGT. CDR3 sequence reads: CASSDQPNTEAFF. The CDR3 nucleotides read TGTGCCAGCAGTGACCAGCCGAACACTGAAGCTTTCTTT.